What follows are 5 T cell receptor beta chains derived from one specimen sequenced in a study of T cell responses to AZD1222 COVID-19 vaccine. Repertoires were generated with immunoSEQ multiplex PCR, while TCRdb's copy carries only in-frame clones and drops some. The repertoire holds 100,000 to 150,000 clones, with 89% as singletons. Sequencing was performed on peripheral blood, taken on day 0 of AZD1222 vaccination. The receptor set was obtained from an adult in good health.

The V and J genes are TRBV11-2 and TRBJ2-7; a weak D match, TRBD1 (5 bases). V shed 5 bases and J shed 2 bases, with 16 bases lying between them. From germline, CDR1 is SGHAT and CDR2 FQNNGV. The CDR3 has 15 residues. DNA for the CDR3: TGTGCCAGCAGCCGTCCCCAGGGTAGAACCTACGAGCAGTACTTC. Protein product: CASSRPQGRTYEQYF. Full variable domain (remainder filled in from reference TRBV11-2 and TRBJ2-7): EAGVAQSPRYKIIEKRQSVAFWCNPISGHATLYWYQQILGQGPKLLIQFQNNGVVDDSQLPKDRFSAERLKGVDSTLKIQPAKLEDSAVYLCASSRPQGRTYEQYFGPGTRLTVT.

The chain couples TRBV20-1 to TRBJ2-3; D may match TRBD1 or TRBD2 (6 bases each). V shed 3 bases and J shed 7 bases, with 20 bases lying between them. The germline gives CDR1 DFQATT, CDR2 SNEGSKA (reference sequence). The CDR3 sequence is 15 residues long. Written as DNA, the CDR3 is TGCAGTGCTAGTAGCGGCAGGGGATTAGTAAATACGCAGTATTTT. This encodes CSASSGRGLVNTQYF.

The chain uses TRBV29-1 and TRBJ2-1; D is undetermined. Germline V gene lookup returns CDR1 SQVTM and CDR2 ANQGSEA. This CDR3 is 10 amino acids long. V dropped 3 bases and J dropped 12 bases, with 9 bases sitting between them. As DNA, the CDR3 is TGCAGCGTTGACTCGGGCACGCAGTTCTTC. The encoded protein is CSVDSGTQFF.

There are a few counts of this clone. V usage is TRBV30 and J usage is TRBJ1-1; D is perhaps TRBD1 (5 bases). The CDR3 runs 11 residues. Germline V gene data show CDR1 as GTSNPN and CDR2 as SVGIG (reference sequence). V lost 2 bases and J 7 bases, leaving 8 bases between the germline ends. The CDR3, as DNA: TGTGCCTGGAGTCGGGACCTTGAAGCTTTCTTT. This translates into CAWSRDLEAFF.

This chain connects TRBV15 to TRBJ1-2, with TRBD1 identical over 7 bases. CDR1 is LNHNV and CDR2 is YYDKDF in the germline V gene (reference sequence). J gave up 5 bases and V 0 bases, and 15 bases lay outside the gene matches. This CDR3 is built from 18 residues. CDR3 DNA: TGTGCCACCAGCAGAGAAAAGGGAGAAGGACAGGTCCTATATGGCTACACCTTC. It specifies CATSREKGEGQVLYGYTF. Together with reference TRBV15 and TRBJ1-2, the CDR3 gives the full variable domain: DAMVIQNPRYQVTQFGKPVTLSCSQTLNHNVMYWYQQKSSQAPKLLFHYYDKDFNNEADTPDNFQSRRPNTSFCFLDIRSPGLGDTAMYLCATSREKGEGQVLYGYTFGSGTRLTVV.